Each of the 31 T cell receptor beta chains below was sequenced from the same sample in a study of T cells in Graves' hyperthyroidism and ophthalmopathy. Template material for amplifying TCR beta CDR3 regions consisted of RNA transcripts. First-round RT-PCR with HTBI primers amplified the TCR CDR3 region. TCRdb reprocessed the multiplex PCR reads with MiXCR, giving one entry per CDR3 protein. Here the sample spans 450,000 to 700,000 distinct CDR3 sequences, approximately 44% being singletons. Sequencing used peripheral blood or thyroid tissue (not recorded which). These receptor sequences come from an adult woman with Graves' disease, either hyperthyroidism or ophthalmopathy (not recorded which).

This clonotype was picked up a small number of times. V is TRBV7-8 and J is TRBJ1-1; D is undetermined. V lost 0 bases and J 10 bases, leaving 9 bases between the germline ends. CDR3 length: 12 amino acids. CDR1 and CDR2 (germline): SGHVS, FQNEAQ. This CDR3 reads CASSLAGAGAFF. CDR3 bases: TGTGCCAGCAGCTTAGCTGGAGCGGGAGCTTTCTTT. The full variable domain, completed using reference TRBV7-8 and TRBJ1-1, is GAGVSQSPRYKVAKRGQDVALRCDPISGHVSLFWYQQALGQGPEFLTYFQNEAQLDKSGLPSDRFFAERPEGSVSTLKIQRTQQEDSAVYLCASSLAGAGAFFGQGTRLTVV.

The gene calls are TRBV24-1 and TRBJ2-3; TRBD2 matches 8 bases. Germline values: CDR1 KGHDR, CDR2 SFDVKD. There are 15 residues in the CDR3. The junction had 4 bases not matched to a gene; V was cut back by 5 bases and J by 1 base. The CDR3 DNA follows: TGTGCCACCAGTGCCATGACTAGCGGCACAGATACGCAGTATTTT. It specifies CATSAMTSGTDTQYF.

This clonotype was detected a few times. The CDR3 spells CAWVPPGQGRYEQYF. Written as DNA, the CDR3 is TGTGCCTGGGTGCCACCCGGACAGGGAAGGTACGAGCAGTACTTC. The V and J genes are TRBV30 and TRBJ2-7, with 8 bases matching TRBD1. This CDR3 region has 15 residues. The trim removed 5 bases at V and 4 bases at J, leaving 13 bases unmatched. Germline V gives CDR1 GTSNPN, CDR2 SVGIG (reference sequence).

This clonotype was found many times. The V call is TRBV9, the J call TRBJ2-2; TRBD2 matches at 7 bases. Germline V gene sequence: CDR1 SGDLS, CDR2 YYNGEE. The ends lost 0 bases at V and 6 bases at J; junction bases unmatched: 2. The CDR3 is 14 residues long. This chain's CDR3 is CASSVGGRAGELFF. CDR3 DNA sequence: TGTGCCAGCAGCGTAGGAGGGAGGGCCGGGGAGCTGTTTTTT.

The table lists this clonotype with a few counts. The junction differs from germline at one of its ends, possibly a read error. V usage is TRBV28 and J usage is TRBJ1-1; possibly TRBD1 for D (5 bases). The germline V gene has CDR1 MDHEN and CDR2 SYDVKM. The CDR3 is made up of 14 amino acids. In DNA form, the CDR3 reads TGTGCCAGCAGTTTATTGTCAGGGAGCACTGAGGCTTTCTTT. It codes for CASSLLSGSTEAFF.

V gene TRBV2 combines with J gene TRBJ1-1; D may be TRBD1 (6 bases). V lost 2 bases, J lost 5 bases, and 15 bases lay in between. The CDR3 is 15 amino acids. The germline V gene has CDR1 SNHLY and CDR2 FYNNEI. The CDR3 here is CASSEPQGLRTEAFF. Written as DNA, the CDR3 is TGTGCCAGCAGTGAACCACAGGGTCTGCGGACTGAAGCTTTCTTT.

This chain uses TRBV6-6 with TRBJ2-2; no firm D call. The CDR3 loop spans 11 amino acids. V lost 6 bases, J lost 9 bases, and 8 bases lay in between. Germline V lookup: CDR1 MNHNY, CDR2 SVGAGI (reference sequence). The CDR3 spells CASRTHRELFF. As DNA, the CDR3 is TGTGCCAGCAGAACACACCGGGAGCTGTTTTTT.

There are a few counts of this clonotype. The rearrangement links TRBV7-9 to TRBJ1-4; the match to TRBD1 covers 9 bases. Germline loops: CDR1 SEHNR, CDR2 FQNEAQ (reference sequence). The CDR3 consists of 15 residues. The V and J ends lost 5 bases and 6 bases, in that order; junction bases with no gene match: 7. The CDR3 is CASSIGDRVDEKLFF. In DNA form, the CDR3 reads TGTGCCAGCAGCATTGGGGACAGGGTCGATGAAAAACTGTTTTTT.

The genes are TRBV20-1 and TRBJ2-7; TRBD2 agrees at 8 bases. Germline V lookup: CDR1 DFQATT, CDR2 SNEGSKA (reference sequence). The CDR3 runs to 13 residues. The V and J ends lost 6 bases and 4 bases, in that order; junction bases with no gene match: 8. The CDR3 DNA follows: TGCAGTGCGCGAGCGGGAGAGCCATACGAGCAGTACTTC. Protein product: CSARAGEPYEQYF.

Comments on this clonotype: Relative to the germline gene, one junction end is altered; a read error may explain this. The V call is TRBV29-1, the J call TRBJ2-5, with D possibly TRBD2 on 6 matching bases. The CDR3 covers 12 residues. CDR1 SQVTM and CDR2 ANQGSEA come from the germline V gene. The CDR3 nucleotides are TGCAGCGTAGGCGGGGCTTGGGAGACCCAGCACTTC. Translated, it gives CSVGGAWETQHF.

The table lists this clonotype with many counts. The chain employs TRBV3-1 and TRBJ1-1; weak D call: TRBD1 (5 bases). The V gene lost 4 bases and the J gene lost 4 bases, with 13 bases spanning the gap. Germline assignment: CDR1 LGHDT and CDR2 YNNKEL (reference sequence). There are 14 residues in the CDR3. CDR3 sequence (DNA): TGTGCCAGCAGCCCATTGTGGGGGAGCACTGAAGCTTTCTTT. This gives the protein CASSPLWGSTEAFF. Variable domain in full (rest from reference TRBV3-1 and TRBJ1-1): DTAVSQTPKYLVTQMGNDKSIKCEQNLGHDTMYWYKQDSKKFLKIMFSYNNKELIINETVPNRFSPKSPDKAHLNLHINSLELGDSAVYFCASSPLWGSTEAFFGQGTRLTVV.

For the CDR3, the DNA is TGCAGCGTTGAAGATGGGGGTGGCCACGAGCAGTACTTC. Its protein is CSVEDGGGHEQYF. The chain uses TRBV29-1 and TRBJ2-7; possibly TRBD1 or TRBD2 for D (5 bases each). CDR1 and CDR2 (germline): SQVTM, ANQGSEA. The CDR3 is 13 residues long. Deletions cut 0 bases from V and 5 bases from J, with 11 bases between.

This clonotype was seen ten or more times. The chain recombines TRBV20-1 with TRBJ1-6; TRBD1 might be the D (5 bases). The CDR3 has 12 residues. With 6 bases removed from V and 8 bases from J, the gap between germline ends came to 11 bases. Germline CDR1 and CDR2: DFQATT and SNEGSKA (reference sequence). The DNA of the CDR3 is TGCAGTGCCGGGGGGGAGTATTCACCCCTCCACTTT. Its translation is CSAGGEYSPLHF.

The chain links TRBV10-3 to TRBJ1-1; D might be TRBD1 (5 bases). Germline V lookup: CDR1 ENHRY, CDR2 SYGVKD. Trimming removed 4 bases at V and 4 bases at J, with 19 bases between. The CDR3 has 16 residues. The CDR3 protein is CAISARARDLITEAFF. For the CDR3, the DNA is TGTGCCATCAGTGCTAGAGCTAGGGACTTGATCACTGAAGCTTTCTTT.

This clonotype has at least ten counts. This chain links TRBV19 with TRBJ2-7; no clear D gene. Per germline, CDR1 LNHDA and CDR2 SQIVND (reference sequence). The CDR3 covers 14 residues. V was shortened by 3 bases and J by 3 bases, with 12 bases between the two germline ends. The CDR3 DNA is TGTGCCAGTAGTATTCGGGCGGCCGACTACGAGCAGTACTTC. Translated: CASSIRAADYEQYF.

The chain is built from TRBV15 and TRBJ2-6; D gene unclear. This CDR3 spans 10 amino acids. Germline V gene data show CDR1 as LNHNV and CDR2 as YYDKDF (reference sequence). The V end was cut by 0 bases, the J end by 18 bases, with 6 bases between. CDR3 nucleotides: TGTGCCACCAGCAGAGAAGGTGGGACTTTC. It codes for CATSREGGTF.

Comment on this clonotype: At one end the junction does not follow the germline gene, possibly because of a read error. The chain links TRBV7-3 to TRBJ2-7, with D perhaps being TRBD1 or TRBD2 (5 bases each). Germline CDR1 reads SGHTA; CDR2 reads FQGTGA. The CDR3 totals 17 residues. As DNA, the CDR3 is TGTGCCAGCAGCTTGACCGGGACGTCGTCTGACACCGGGGAGCTGTACTTC. Its translation: CASSLTGTSSDTGELYF.

The chain employs TRBV20-1 and TRBJ2-3; D gene unclear. This CDR3 spans 19 amino acids. Germline V lookup: CDR1 DFQATT, CDR2 SNEGSKA (reference sequence). Trimming shortened V by 2 bases and J by 5 bases, and 29 bases separated the two germline ends. This CDR3 reads CSARFPIVSDLRILDTQYF. The CDR3, as DNA: TGCAGTGCTAGATTCCCTATTGTGAGCGACCTTCGAATACTAGATACGCAGTATTTT.

The V and J genes are TRBV7-9 and TRBJ2-7; TRBD1 matches at 11 bases. The CDR3 runs to 14 residues. The V gene end was trimmed by 10 bases and the J gene end by 2 bases; junction bases not matched to a gene: 7. Germline-derived CDR1 and CDR2 are SEHNR and FQNEAQ (reference sequence). The CDR3 loop reads CATRPGQGAYEQYF. The CDR3 DNA sequence: TGTGCCACCCGACCGGGACAGGGGGCCTACGAGCAGTACTTC.

This clonotype was counted many times. This chain joins TRBV5-6 and TRBJ1-1; no reliable D call. The CDR3 is 15 residues long. Per germline, CDR1 SGHDT and CDR2 YYEEEE. Trimming removed 7 bases at V and 4 bases at J, with 20 bases between. The DNA of the CDR3 is TGTGCCAGCTTGAATTATGGATTCTCGGGCACTGAAGCTTTCTTT. Translation: CASLNYGFSGTEAFF.

As concerns this clonotype: Given a much more abundant clone one base away, this may be a read error. Because the CDR3 is missing its conserved closing phenylalanine or tryptophan, this is likely a read error. The chain joins TRBV7-2 to TRBJ1-1; no clear D gene. Germline CDR1 and CDR2: SGHTA and FQGNSA. Trimming took off 5 bases at V and 7 bases at J, with 14 bases between the two ends. The CDR3 has 13 amino acids. The CDR3, as DNA: TGTGCCAGCAGCCAAGTTGTCTACTATGAAGCTTTCCTT. This codes for CASSQVVYYEAFL.

This clonotype was recorded many times. The V and J genes are TRBV7-9 and TRBJ2-5; 7 nucleotides match TRBD2. V gave up 5 bases and J gave up 4 bases; unmatched junction bases: 13. In germline, CDR1 is SEHNR, CDR2 FQNEAQ (reference sequence). This CDR3 comprises 16 residues. The CDR3: CASSHWSGMWGETQYF. In DNA, the CDR3 is TGTGCCAGCAGCCATTGGAGCGGGATGTGGGGAGAGACCCAGTACTTC.

J is TRBJ1-1 and V is TRBV5-8; 7 positions match TRBD1. Germline assignment: CDR1 SGHTS and CDR2 YDEGEE. The CDR3 totals 13 residues. Germline trimming cut 0 bases from V and 8 bases from J; bases unmatched to any gene: 4. CDR3 region: CASSLAPGQEAFF. CDR3 bases: TGTGCCAGCAGCTTGGCGCCGGGACAGGAAGCTTTCTTT.

Of note for this clonotype: The junction departs from the called germline gene at one end, perhaps through a read error. The V gene is TRBV5-1, the J gene TRBJ1-1; D not resolved. This CDR3 has 13 residues. The germline V gene encodes CDR1 SGHRS and CDR2 YFSETQ. The CDR3 sequence is CASSSSRNTEVFF. The CDR3 DNA sequence: TGCGCCAGCAGCTCGTCCAGGAACACTGAAGTTTTCTTT.

The genes are TRBV19 and TRBJ1-6; D is undetermined. This CDR3 has 16 amino acids. Germline CDR1 LNHDA, CDR2 SQIVND (reference sequence). The germline V and J ends were trimmed by 3 bases and 4 bases, with 13 bases remaining between them. The CDR3: CASSMGNTAYNSPLHF. In DNA, the CDR3 is TGTGCCAGTAGTATGGGCAACACGGCGTATAATTCACCCCTCCACTTT. The variable domain in full, completed from reference TRBV19 and TRBJ1-6, reads DGGITQSPKYLFRKEGQNVTLSCEQNLNHDAMYWYRQDPGQGLRLIYYSQIVNDFQKGDIAEGYSVSREKKESFPLTVTSAQKNPTAFYLCASSMGNTAYNSPLHFGNGTRLTVT.

This clonotype was found many times. The rearrangement links TRBV5-1 to TRBJ2-7; 7 bases line up with TRBD1. CDR3 length: 15 amino acids. V dropped 6 bases and J dropped 6; count of bases not matched to a gene: 15. Germline lookup yields CDR1 SGHRS and CDR2 YFSETQ. The CDR3 spells CASNRDGQARREQYF. The DNA of the CDR3 is TGCGCCAGCAACCGAGATGGACAGGCTCGTCGCGAGCAGTACTTC.

CDR3 in amino acids: CASGVTGSYGYTF. CDR3 DNA sequence: TGTGCCAGCGGGGTAACTGGGAGTTATGGCTACACCTTC. V gene TRBV6-1 combines with J gene TRBJ1-2; D unclear. Trimming removed 8 bases at V and 5 bases at J, with 15 bases between. CDR1 MNHNS and CDR2 SASEGT come from the germline V gene. CDR3 length equals 13 residues.

The chain couples TRBV29-1 to TRBJ1-2; no clear D gene. Deletions cut 7 bases from V and 6 bases from J, with 12 bases between. The CDR3 extends over 11 amino acids. Germline-derived CDR1 and CDR2 are SQVTM and ANQGSEA. Here the CDR3 DNA reads TGCAGCGGGGTCGGATCGAATGGCTACACCTTC. Translating gives CSGVGSNGYTF.

In its sample, this clonotype was seen many times. This chain joins TRBV4-2 and TRBJ1-6, with D tentatively TRBD1 (5 bases). This CDR3 contains 17 residues. CDR1 is LGHNA, CDR2 YNFKEQ, per germline. The V end lost 1 base, the J end lost 10 bases, and 20 bases lay between the germline ends. CDR3 coding DNA: TGTGCCAGCAGCCAAGCAGGCGACGGGGCTATGGGGTCACCCCTCCACTTT. Protein sequence: CASSQAGDGAMGSPLHF.

In its sample, this clonotype was seen many times. The CDR3 DNA reads TGTGCCACCAGCAGAGATAGGGACCCTAGACTAACCCAGTACTTC. This sequence encodes CATSRDRDPRLTQYF. The chain links TRBV15 to TRBJ2-5; D possibly matches TRBD1 or TRBD2 (5 bases each). The length of the CDR3 is 15 residues. The V gene's germline CDR1 is LNHNV and CDR2 YYDKDF (reference sequence). Trimming pared 0 bases from V and 8 bases from J, leaving 16 bases between.

This clonotype was found a few times. The chain combines TRBV10-3 with TRBJ2-5, with D unresolved. The CDR3 has 13 residues. Germline-derived CDR1 and CDR2 are ENHRY and SYGVKD. V lost 2 bases and J 5 bases, leaving 9 bases between the germline ends. CDR3 in DNA: TGTGCCATCAGTGAGCGCAACTGGGAGACCCAGTACTTC. Translation: CAISERNWETQYF.